This T cell receptor (beta chain) originates from a study of CD4 T cells in relation to SARS-CoV-2 and coronaviruses. Study at large: ViraFEST: approximately 10-day antigen culture of PBMCs, then TCR beta CDR3 sequencing. The HLA restriction of the shared crossreactive spike epitopes was mapped.

Concerning this clone itself: Its antigen is unknown.

Findings of the study overall: In around 60% of donors, memory CD4+ clonotypes crossrecognized SARS-CoV-2 and at least one common cold coronavirus spike.

The assay was immunoSEQ multiplex PCR, and TCRdb's table has in-frame clones only and misses some. The table shows 20,000 to 25,000 clones, with about three fifths occurring only once. CD4+ T cells from unexposed donors were obtained before the COVID-19 pandemic (2011-2018). CD4+ T cells were isolated from the cells after roughly 11 days of culture. Sequencing was done on a sample of CD4+ T cells from PBMCs, cultured in vitro. This receptor was taken from a human donor in good health.

CDR3 in DNA: TGTGCCAGCAGGTACCTGGAGACCCAGTACTTC. This codes for CASRYLETQYF. This rearrangement joins TRBV12-3 or TRBV12-4 to TRBJ2-5, with D unresolved. V lost 6 bases, J lost 5 bases, and 7 bases lay in between. The CDR3 runs 11 residues.